The present T cell receptor beta chain was sequenced within a study of response to subunit inactivated influenza vaccine. General study points: The authors put forward the suggestion that each seasonal influenza vaccination may bring in only a limited number of new T cells.

Using its own MiXCR run on the RT-PCR reads, TCRdb lists one record per CDR3 protein. The top ten clones hold approximately 10% of a sample with over 150,000 distinct CDR3 sequences, 7.5% to 10% of them seen once. In the case of this clonotype: What it binds is not known.

After removal of 0 bases from V and 4 bases from J, the junction contained 4 bases not matched to a gene. In germline, CDR1 is MNHEY, CDR2 SVGEGT. The CDR3 extends over 15 amino acids. Material: non-naive T cells sorted from PBMCs, obtained on the day of vaccination. This sequence was found in a man in his fifties or sixties who received an inactivated influenza vaccine. The chain has TRBV6-2 or TRBV6-3 and TRBJ2-3, with 7 positions matching TRBD1. This CDR3 is CASSYSRTGPDTQYF. In nucleotides, the CDR3 is TGTGCCAGCAGTTACTCGCGGACAGGACCAGATACGCAGTATTTT.